One TCR beta chain is described in this entry. The antigen this receptor binds is unknown. The record has no base qualities; no much larger clone is one base away. Trimming costs V 5 bases and J 0 bases, and their ends lie 5 bases apart. CDR1 and CDR2 are read off the germline V gene as SGHDN and FVKESK. The CDR3 sequence holds 12 residues, the cysteine and phenylalanine included. The CDR3 DNA has 36 bases and is translated from base 1. Libraries were built with multiplex PCR. Instrument on record: Illumina HiSeq 4000. CDR3 regions were amplified by Arm-PCR with iRepertoire HTBI primers to construct TCR beta libraries. Before sequencing, the PCR products underwent gel purification. As for the authors' bioinformatics: Gene usage analysis of CDR3 amino acid clonotypes used the approximately 56 TRBV and 14 to 15 TRBJ segments found across samples. COPE and FqMerger were used to merge filtered high-quality paired reads into contigs. BLAST was used to align contigs to the IMGT TRBV, TRBD and TRBJ reference genes, and CDR3 was defined following IMGT. Any clonotype with a frequency above 0.1% was classified as a highly expanded clone. Repertoire diversity was measured by Shannon entropy, and V-J evenness by the Gini coefficient. A clonotype found in more than one individual was treated as public. TCRdb's own reprocessing of the public reads used fastp at Q25 and MiXCR and kept productive beta chains. Rows are unified per CDR3 protein, each entry keeping the most common DNA and genes. In this record, the V and J calls reflect TCRdb's handling and not the investigators' own analysis. This sample is represented by just over 600,000 distinct CDR3 sequences; roughly 15% of them were singletons. The ten top clones hold 18% of the sample.

The sample's time point label is to be understood as: newly diagnosed GD, antithyroid drugs for less than 3 months. RNA was extracted from PBMCs in TRIzol for both TCR sequencing and RNA sequencing. Graves' disease was diagnosed according to American Thyroid Association guidelines. The patients came from an endocrinology department in Xi'an, China. Each patient gave approximately 9 milliliters of peripheral blood, collected in an EDTA anticoagulant tube. PBMCs were isolated by Ficoll Paque Plus density gradient separation without further T cell sorting. An Agilent 2100 Bioanalyzer and agarose gel were used to check RNA quality, while a NanoDrop 2000 measured RNA concentration. The entry originates in a study of regulatory T cells in long-lasting Graves disease (dated by TCRdb to the early 2020s). In terms of the full investigation: Antithyroid drugs had been taken for less than 3 months by newly diagnosed Graves' disease patients. The study was conducted in China and was registered as a clinical trial. Patients with persistent Graves' disease were compared with patients with newly diagnosed Graves' disease using TCR sequencing and RNA sequencing of peripheral blood. A total of some 35 samples underwent TCR sequencing, from about 13 patients with persistent Graves' disease and roughly 20 patients with newly diagnosed Graves' disease. Paper-wide results and their limitations: The authors noted that the small sample size was a limitation that may lower accuracy. Patients with persistent disease shared more public clonotypes (around 2,500) than newly diagnosed patients did (approximately 1,000). Persistent disease showed preferential use of TRBV28, TRBJ1-2 and TRBJ2-5, whereas newly diagnosed disease favored TRBV20-1 and TRBJ2-1. Sequencing and analysis were limited to the TCR beta chain. Because the primary lesion, thyroid tissue, could not be accessed, the study looked at peripheral blood alone. Lower TCR Shannon entropy and fewer highly expanded clones were observed in persistent Graves' disease patients than in newly diagnosed patients, which suggested clonal expansion.

This sample was also put to use in a study of T cells in Graves' hyperthyroidism and ophthalmopathy. In that second paper, the authors write: Stable Graves' hyperthyroidism was defined as no progression to ophthalmopathy during 18 months of follow-up. Hyperthyroidism patients were newly diagnosed, had a disease duration of under 2 months, and were aged 18 to 65 years. Patients with uncontrolled infections, other autoimmune diseases, pregnancy or lactation were excluded. Diagnoses were established on the basis of clinical symptoms, serum thyroxine and TRAb, thyroid ultrasound, and orbital computed tomography. The TCR CDR3 was subjected to a first round of RT-PCR using the HTBI primer set and the Qiagen OneStep RT-PCR kit. Blood samples also contained most of the expanded thyroid clonotypes (frequency above 0.001), which suggests that blood repertoires may reflect thyroid immune responses. In cross-validation, a model built on a 13 V-J signature told ophthalmopathy apart from stable hyperthyroidism with 87.88% sensitivity and approximately 81% specificity, and in testing the same model reached 80%/75%. In validation, the model predicted progression to ophthalmopathy with roughly 66% sensitivity and around 72% specificity, a median of about 6 months before onset. TCR V-J signatures able to tell the groups apart were searched for in a discovery cohort of about a hundred patients, of whom about 40 had Graves' ophthalmopathy and 57 had stable Graves' hyperthyroidism. Prospective prediction of ophthalmopathy was tested in an independent validation cohort of 18 to 20 hyperthyroidism patients and around 16 patients who later progressed to ophthalmopathy. For training and testing, the 100 or so patients in the discovery cohort were randomly divided in a 7:3 ratio. In more than 5 Graves' hyperthyroidism patients, the study also compared T-cell repertoires from thyroid tissue with T-cell repertoires from blood. After sampling, hyperthyroidism patients received methimazole starting at 30 mg daily, and ophthalmopathy patients received high-dose intravenous methylprednisolone. The libraries were constructed in a second round of multiplex PCR and then size-selected and purified. Paired-end sequencing of the libraries was performed with 100 bp reads on an Illumina HiSeq2000. Raw data were processed with SOAPnuke, discarding reads with adapters, uncalled bases, mean Phred below 15, or no exact constant-primer or identifier match. COPE v1.2.5 was used to merge high-quality paired reads, and clonotypes were defined as unique nucleotide sequences. Clonotypes were aligned to IMGT TRBV, TRBD and TRBJ reference segments using MiTCR v1.1. Analysis was restricted to V-J combinations with a frequency above 0.0001, which covered 98% to 99.2% of repertoires. A TCS score was defined as the ratio between F50 (clonal expansion) and ExV (chaos), using BLOSUM62-based TCRdist between CDR3 peptides within each V-J. Welch's t-statistics and random forest reduced roughly 540 V-J features to about 12, which were used in a naive Bayes classifier (R e1071). Sample size was not statistically predetermined, and blinding of investigators to group allocation was not performed. The paper reports TCR Vbeta CDR3 sequencing of roughly 140 peripheral blood samples: 43 ophthalmopathy, 75 to 80 hyperthyroidism and around 17 progressor patients.

The source material was peripheral blood mononuclear cells (PBMCs), sampled at new diagnosis, from a patient treated with antithyroid drugs. This sequence originates from a woman in her 30s with Graves disease. Donor details come from another sample of the same person, matched by shared clones. This receptor chain uses TRBV14 and TRBJ2-7, with no confidently assigned D gene. DNA sequence: TGTGCCAGCAGCGCGACCTCCTACGAGCAGTACTTC. This gives the protein CASSATSYEQYF.